The present entry profiles one TCR beta chain with its context. Each participant's cohort was designated according to participant-reported clinical history. Looked up from germline, CDR1 is LNHDA and CDR2 is SQIVND (reference sequence). The length of the CDR3 is 15 residues. The germline V and J ends were trimmed by 10 bases and 4 bases, with 19 bases remaining between them. Assay used: immunoSEQ multiplex PCR; TCRdb lists only in-frame clones, some missing. The repertoire holds some 380,000 clones, with around 87% as singletons. The record originates from a study of blood T cell repertoires in COVID-19.

The sequence derives from a man aged 25-40 years who had recovered from COVID-19. Sequencing was done on a sample of PBMCs or T cells enriched from blood (not recorded which). The rearrangement links TRBV19 to TRBJ2-2; D unclear. This CDR3 reads CATPKENSGTGELFF. In DNA, the CDR3 is TGTGCCACCCCGAAAGAGAATTCGGGCACCGGGGAGCTGTTTTTT.